This TCR beta chain was captured in a study of blood T cell repertoires in COVID-19. Enrollees, roughly 18 to 90 years old, lived in around 23 US areas. Assignments of participants to cohorts depended upon their own reported clinical history. A COVID-19 case was met by exposed participants within 2 weeks before study entry. Methods used by the authors: Amplification with reference gene primers provided the estimates of nucleated cell counts. Here immunoSEQ multiplex PCR was the method, and the copy in TCRdb shows in-frame clones only, minus some. V and J calls and clone size are copied from that table; D and trimming were computed from the DNA. The data show some 180,000 clones, about 80% seen once. Per germline, CDR1 SGHTA and CDR2 FQGNSA. The CDR3 has 15 amino acids. The ends were cut back, 5 bases at V and 4 bases at J, with 16 bases in the middle.

Sequencing input: PBMCs or T cells enriched from blood (not recorded which). V usage is TRBV7-2 and J usage is TRBJ2-3; D may be TRBD2 (6 bases). This sequence was found in a man between 60 and 75 years old who had been exposed to COVID-19. In nucleotides, the CDR3 is TGTGCCAGCAGCCCCTCCGGAGGGGTTGCAGATACGCAGTATTTT. Translating gives CASSPSGGVADTQYF.